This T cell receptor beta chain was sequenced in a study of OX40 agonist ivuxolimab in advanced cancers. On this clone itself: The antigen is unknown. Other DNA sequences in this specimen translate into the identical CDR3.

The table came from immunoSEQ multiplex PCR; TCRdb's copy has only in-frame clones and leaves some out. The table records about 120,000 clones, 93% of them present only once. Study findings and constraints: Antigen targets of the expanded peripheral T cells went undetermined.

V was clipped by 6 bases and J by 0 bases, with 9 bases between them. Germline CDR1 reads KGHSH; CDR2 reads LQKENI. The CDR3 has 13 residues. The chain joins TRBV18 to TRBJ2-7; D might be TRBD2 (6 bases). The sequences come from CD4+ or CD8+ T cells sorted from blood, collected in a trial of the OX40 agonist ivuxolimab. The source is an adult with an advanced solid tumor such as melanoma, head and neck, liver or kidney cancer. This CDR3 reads CASSPGLSYEQYF. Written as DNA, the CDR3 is TGTGCCAGCTCCCCGGGACTCTCCTACGAGCAGTACTTC.